This passage covers 16 T cell receptor beta chains from one sample sequenced in a study of technical replicates of blood from several donors. TCRdb's copy holds only in-frame clones and misses some; the assay was immunoSEQ multiplex PCR. The sample comprises approximately 75,000 clones, approximately 97% of which are singletons, and about 0.29% rests with the top ten. Sequenced: T cells isolated from PBMCs. These receptor sequences come from a human donor in good health.

This chain joins TRBV4-1 and TRBJ1-1; D unclear. The CDR3 totals 16 residues. CDR1 and CDR2 from the germline V gene are MGHRA and YSYEKL. V was trimmed by 0 bases and J by 4 bases, leaving 15 bases between them. The CDR3 coding sequence is TGCGCCAGCAGCCAAGAACCCGGGATTTATAGCACTGAAGCTTTCTTT. Protein: CASSQEPGIYSTEAFF.

This chain uses TRBV11-2 with TRBJ2-5, with a weak D call TRBD1 (6 bases). Germline V lookup: CDR1 SGHAT, CDR2 FQNNGV. Deletions cut 1 base from V and 5 bases from J, with 17 bases between. This CDR3 has 16 residues. The CDR3: CASSLGADRPLETQYF. The CDR3, as DNA: TGTGCCAGCAGCTTAGGGGCCGACAGGCCCTTGGAGACCCAGTACTTC.

The chain carries TRBV27 and TRBJ2-7; 8 nucleotides align to TRBD2. V lost 3 bases and J lost 2; bases outside the gene matches: 6. This CDR3 has 15 residues. The germline V gene has CDR1 MNHEY and CDR2 SMNVEV (reference sequence). This CDR3 reads CASSFTPTSAYEQYF. As DNA, the CDR3 is TGTGCCAGCAGTTTTACCCCGACTAGCGCCTACGAGCAGTACTTC.

The chain uses TRBV7-2 and TRBJ2-7, with 9 bases that match TRBD1. J was trimmed by 4 bases and V by 5 bases; bases with no gene match: 9. Germline CDR1 SGHTA, CDR2 FQGNSA. The CDR3 contains 15 residues. CDR3 sequence reads: CASSQTGTGIYEQYF. As DNA, the CDR3 is TGTGCCAGCAGCCAAACCGGGACAGGGATTTACGAGCAGTACTTC.

The chain couples TRBV5-1 to TRBJ2-7; tentative D call: TRBD1 (5 bases). Germline loops: CDR1 SGHRS, CDR2 YFSETQ. This CDR3 contains 12 residues. Trimming took 0 bases from V and 6 from J, leaving 7 bases between them. Here the CDR3 DNA reads TGCGCCAGCAGCTTGGGACAGTCCGAGCAGTACTTC. It translates to CASSLGQSEQYF.

This clone was detected once. The chain links TRBV29-1 to TRBJ2-2, with D maybe TRBD2 (5 bases). CDR1 and CDR2 from the germline V gene are SQVTM and ANQGSEA. Between the trimmed V and J ends, which lost 3 bases and 4 bases, there was a span of 12 bases. The CDR3 covers 14 residues. CDR3 loop: CSVETGSSTGELFF. The CDR3 DNA reads TGCAGCGTTGAGACGGGATCGAGCACCGGGGAGCTGTTTTTT.

V and J are TRBV12-5 and TRBJ2-5, with D perhaps TRBD1 (5 bases). V dropped 7 bases and J dropped 5 bases, with 17 bases sitting between them. Germline CDR1 is LGHNT and CDR2 is FRNRAP. The CDR3 has 14 amino acids. The CDR3 nucleotides are TGTGCTAGTGCTGAAACAGGATACGCGGAGACCCAGTACTTC. The encoded protein is CASAETGYAETQYF.

The table lists this clone with a count of one. The V and J genes are TRBV6-5 and TRBJ2-7; TRBD2 matches at 14 bases. CDR1 is MNHEY and CDR2 is SVGAGI in the germline V gene. Trimming took 6 bases from V and 6 from J; bases not matched to a gene: 4. This CDR3 spans 14 amino acids. CDR3 region: CASRGLAGEAEQYF. The CDR3 DNA sequence: TGTGCCAGCAGGGGACTAGCGGGAGAAGCCGAGCAGTACTTC.

The chain uses TRBV4-1 and TRBJ2-2; a weak D match, TRBD1 (5 bases). V lost 3 bases to trimming and J lost 0 bases, with 11 bases between them. Germline CDR1 and CDR2: MGHRA and YSYEKL. CDR3 length: 16 residues. CDR3 amino acids: CASSHPREPNTGELFF. The CDR3 DNA is TGCGCCAGCAGCCATCCCAGGGAACCGAACACCGGGGAGCTGTTTTTT.

The chain recombines TRBV30 with TRBJ2-3; 9 bases line up with TRBD1. V was clipped by 2 bases and J by 8 bases; unmatched bases: 2. The CDR3 spans 12 residues. Germline V CDR1 and CDR2: GTSNPN, SVGIG (reference sequence). This CDR3 reads CAWSRDRATQYF. The CDR3 coding sequence is TGTGCCTGGAGTAGGGACAGGGCTACGCAGTATTTT.

V and J are TRBV4-1 and TRBJ2-5, with 11 bases fitting TRBD1. The CDR3 runs to 16 residues. Germline values: CDR1 MGHRA, CDR2 YSYEKL. V gave up 3 bases and J gave up 2 bases; unmatched junction bases: 5. CDR3 coding DNA: TGCGCCAGCAGCCAGGAGGGACAGGGGGTTCAAGAGACCCAGTACTTC. As protein: CASSQEGQGVQETQYF.

The chain couples TRBV10-1 to TRBJ1-5; no reliable D call. The germline V and J ends were trimmed by 8 bases and 3 bases, with 8 bases remaining between them. The CDR3 consists of 12 residues. Germline values: CDR1 WNHNN, CDR2 SYGVQD (reference sequence). The CDR3 is CASGHPNQPQHF. As DNA, the CDR3 is TGCGCCAGCGGGCACCCCAATCAGCCCCAGCATTTT.

The rearrangement links TRBV29-1 to TRBJ1-1, with D perhaps matching TRBD1 (6 bases). The length of the CDR3 is 15 residues. V lost 6 bases and J lost 0, with 17 bases in between. Germline CDR1 and CDR2: SQVTM and ANQGSEA. The CDR3 bases are TGCAGCGTAGACATGGACAGACCTATGAACACTGAAGCTTTCTTT. Translating it yields CSVDMDRPMNTEAFF. Using reference TRBV29-1 and TRBJ1-1 for the parts outside the CDR3, the full variable domain is SAVISQKPSRDICQRGTSLTIQCQVDSQVTMMFWYRQQPGQSLTLIATANQGSEATYESGFVIDKFPISRPNLTFSTLTVSNMSPEDSSIYLCSVDMDRPMNTEAFFGQGTRLTVV.

This chain connects TRBV27 to TRBJ2-7, with 10 positions matching TRBD1. The J segment lost 5 bases and the V segment lost 2 bases, leaving 3 bases of the junction unmatched. The CDR3 has 14 amino acids. Germline lookup yields CDR1 MNHEY and CDR2 SMNVEV (reference sequence). The CDR3 nucleotides read TGTGCCAGCAGTTTAGGACAGGGGGTCGACGAGCAGTACTTC. Encoded protein: CASSLGQGVDEQYF.

The V and J genes are TRBV5-1 and TRBJ1-2; D remains ambiguous. The V gene lost 1 base and the J gene lost 4 bases, with 14 bases spanning the gap. The V gene's germline CDR1 is SGHRS and CDR2 YFSETQ. CDR3 size: 15 residues. The chain's CDR3 is CASSLSKEASYGYTF. DNA for the CDR3: TGCGCCAGCAGCTTGTCAAAGGAGGCCTCCTATGGCTACACCTTC.

V gene TRBV29-1 combines with J gene TRBJ2-7; unclear D gene. Germline assignment: CDR1 SQVTM and CDR2 ANQGSEA. The CDR3 spans 11 residues. V shed 5 bases and J shed 2 bases, with 7 bases lying between them. Here the CDR3 DNA reads TGCAGCGTTTATCAGGCCTACGAGCAGTACTTC. This translates into CSVYQAYEQYF.